This section outlines one TCR beta chain sequence together with its context. Its target is unknown. Germline V gene sequence: CDR1 SGHRS, CDR2 YFSETQ. The germline V and J ends were trimmed by 4 bases and 7 bases, with 17 bases remaining between them. The CDR3 is 14 amino acids. This entry is derived from a study of blood T cells in healthy people across ages. Study-wide points: Among T cells, TCR beta diversity per million cells dropped roughly linearly as age rose.

The use of a sample-barcoded 5' primer and a J-beta primer mix characterized a second PCR of roughly 7 to 11 cycles. Sequencing of every sample gave 3 million or more CDR3-containing paired-end reads. TCRdb reprocessed the 5' RACE reads with MiXCR, giving one entry per CDR3 protein. In the table there are around 800,000 distinct CDR3 sequences, 44% of which are singletons. In terms of origin and age, donors were healthy Caucasian individuals from Russia aged 6 to 90. The total RNA that was extracted per sample amounted to at least 5 micrograms. This sequence was found in a man between 60 and 75 years old in good health. The rearrangement joins TRBV5-1 to TRBJ1-1; possible D gene TRBD1, 5 bases. Sample: blood. The CDR3 DNA reads as TGCGCCAGCAGCCTAAACGTGGGGCTCGGTGAAGCTTTCTTT. Residues: CASSLNVGLGEAFF.